These T cell receptor beta chains were read from a single sample in a study of T cell repertoires in cytomegalovirus infection. MiXCR was run by TCRdb on the reads, yielding one entry per CDR3 protein. The sample lists a few hundred thousand distinct CDR3 sequences, roughly a sixth occurring once. The sequencing input was PBMCs. The receptor set was obtained from a human donor in good health (CMV status not recorded). Some clones in this sample may be carry-over from other donors' samples. The CDR3 runs from the conserved cysteine through the conserved F or W. Fields, in order: D gene, clone size, J gene, V gene, CDR3 protein, CDR3 DNA. D genes are given only for firm matches. Clone size appears in some rows only: once, few, many, or a class for an expanded clone.

-	few	TRBJ2-3	TRBV2	CASSEARVGTDTQYF	TGTGCCAGCAGTGAAGCGCGGGTGGGCACAGATACGCAGTATTTT
-	many	TRBJ1-1	TRBV6-1	CASSPQGHTEAFF	TGTGCCAGCAGTCCTCAGGGACACACTGAAGCTTTCTTT
-	-	TRBJ2-1	TRBV7-9	CASSLSVGRSYNEQFF	TGTGCCAGCAGCCTGAGCGTCGGCCGCTCCTACAATGAGCAGTTCTTC
-	-	TRBJ2-3	TRBV24-1	CATSDSGRGRTDTQYF	TGTGCCACCAGTGATTCTGGGCGGGGGCGCACAGATACGCAGTATTTT
TRBD2	-	TRBJ2-2	TRBV7-2	CASSPTSGGAGELFF	TGTGCCAGCAGCCCGACTAGCGGGGGGGCCGGGGAGCTGTTTTTT
-	few	TRBJ2-1	TRBV7-9	CASSLGRPHEQFF	TGTGCCAGCAGCTTAGGTCGGCCACATGAGCAGTTCTTC
TRBD1	-	TRBJ2-2	TRBV18	CASSPPGQAQTGELFF	TGTGCCAGCTCACCGCCCGGACAGGCCCAAACCGGGGAGCTGTTTTTT
-	few	TRBJ1-1	TRBV5-8	CASSLDIMNTEAFF	TGTGCCAGCAGCTTGGACATCATGAACACTGAAGCTTTCTTT
TRBD2	many	TRBJ2-7	TRBV7-6	CASSLDASGVYEQYF	TGTGCCAGCAGCTTAGATGCTAGCGGGGTATACGAGCAGTACTTC
-	many	TRBJ1-5	TRBV24-1	CATSDGRRNQPQHF	TGTGCCACCAGTGATGGACGGCGAAATCAGCCCCAGCATTTT
-	-	TRBJ1-5	TRBV7-2	CASSLGPGHWAADTQKPQHF	TGTGCCAGCAGCTTAGGCCCCGGACATTGGGCAGCCGACACTCAGAAGCCCCAGCATTTT
-	few	TRBJ2-4	TRBV2	CASSAGSRGNIQYF	TGTGCCAGCAGTGCGGGGTCTCGGGGAAACATTCAGTACTTC
TRBD2	-	TRBJ2-7	TRBV28	CASSFAGGPYEQYF	TGTGCCAGCAGTTTCGCGGGGGGCCCATACGAGCAGTACTTC
-	many	TRBJ2-5	TRBV6-6	CASGSGLRDMAQYF	TGTGCCAGTGGTAGCGGTCTAAGAGATATGGCCCAGTACTTC
TRBD1	-	TRBJ1-1	TRBV28	CASSRGQGWTEAFF	TGTGCCAGCAGTCGGGGACAGGGATGGACTGAAGCTTTCTTT
-	many	TRBJ2-5	TRBV12-3/TRBV12-4	CASSLDRGGTETQYF	TGTGCCAGCAGTTTAGACAGGGGAGGGACAGAGACCCAGTACTTC
-	-	TRBJ1-3	TRBV25-1	CASRSKGGNAGNTIYF	TGTGCCAGCAGATCCAAGGGAGGGAATGCTGGAAACACCATATATTTT
TRBD2	many	TRBJ2-5	TRBV7-2	CASSSTSWRETQYF	TGTGCCAGCAGCTCGACTAGCTGGCGGGAGACCCAGTACTTC
-	many	TRBJ1-1	TRBV6-6	CASSYGGKNTEAFF	TGTGCCAGCAGTTACGGCGGTAAGAACACTGAAGCTTTCTTT
TRBD1	-	TRBJ2-3	TRBV23-1	CASSQPFRDSGDTQYF	TGCGCCAGCAGTCAACCCTTCCGGGACAGTGGGGATACGCAGTATTTT
-	few	TRBJ2-2	TRBV7-2	CASSPPRAGTGELFF	TGTGCCAGCAGCCCACCGAGGGCCGGTACCGGGGAGCTGTTTTTT
-	-	TRBJ1-2	TRBV5-6	CASSLGIQGGGYTF	TGTGCCAGCAGCTTGGGAATACAGGGAGGCGGCTACACCTTC
-	-	TRBJ1-1	TRBV28	CASRAPGRPNTEAFF	TGTGCCAGCAGGGCTCCGGGACGCCCAAACACTGAAGCTTTCTTT
TRBD1	-	TRBJ2-5	TRBV7-9	CASSSGTGHETQYF	TGTGCCAGCAGCTCCGGGACAGGGCATGAGACCCAGTACTTC
-	once	TRBJ1-1	TRBV29-1	CSVEEGSAEALF	TGCAGCGTTGAAGAGGGGTCAGCTGAAGCTCTCTTT
TRBD2	few	TRBJ2-1	TRBV7-9	CASSLGVGAGGSYNEQFF	TGTGCCAGCAGCCTAGGGGTGGGAGCGGGGGGCTCCTACAATGAGCAGTTCTTC
TRBD1	-	TRBJ1-2	TRBV19	CASRSDREDWYGYTF	TGTGCCAGTAGATCGGACAGGGAAGATTGGTATGGCTACACCTTC
-	many	TRBJ1-1	TRBV7-3	CASSSQGGDTEAFF	TGTGCCAGCAGCTCACAGGGAGGGGACACTGAAGCTTTCTTT
-	few	TRBJ1-1	TRBV20-1	CSARRGGGNTEAFF	TGCAGTGCTAGGAGGGGGGGAGGGAACACTGAAGCTTTCTTT
TRBD1	-	TRBJ1-2	TRBV27	CASSLTGTDYGYTF	TGTGCCAGCAGTTTGACCGGGACAGACTATGGCTACACCTTC
TRBD1	-	TRBJ2-7	TRBV6-1	CASSVNRGNEQYF	TGTGCCAGCAGTGTAAACAGGGGCAACGAGCAGTACTTC
-	-	TRBJ2-1	TRBV20-1	CSATGAPDSYNEQFF	TGCAGTGCTACAGGGGCCCCAGACTCCTACAATGAGCAGTTCTTC
-	-	TRBJ2-4	TRBV20-1	CSARESLGKNIQYF	TGCAGTGCTAGAGAATCGCTTGGAAAAAACATTCAGTACTTC